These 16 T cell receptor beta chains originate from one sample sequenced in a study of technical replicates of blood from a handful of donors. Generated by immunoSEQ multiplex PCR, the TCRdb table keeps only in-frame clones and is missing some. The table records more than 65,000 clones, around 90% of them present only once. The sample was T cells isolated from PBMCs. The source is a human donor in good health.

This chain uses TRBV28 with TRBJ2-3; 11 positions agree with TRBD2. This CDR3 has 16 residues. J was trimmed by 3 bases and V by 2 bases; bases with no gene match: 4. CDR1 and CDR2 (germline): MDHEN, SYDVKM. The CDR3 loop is CASSLGLAGGTDTQYF. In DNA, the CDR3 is TGTGCCAGCAGTTTAGGGCTAGCGGGAGGTACAGATACGCAGTATTTT.

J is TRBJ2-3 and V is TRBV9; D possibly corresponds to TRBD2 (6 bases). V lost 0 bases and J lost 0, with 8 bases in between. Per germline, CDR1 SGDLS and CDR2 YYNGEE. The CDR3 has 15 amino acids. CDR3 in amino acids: CASSVVGRSTDTQYF. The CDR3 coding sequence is TGTGCCAGCAGCGTAGTAGGGAGGAGCACAGATACGCAGTATTTT.

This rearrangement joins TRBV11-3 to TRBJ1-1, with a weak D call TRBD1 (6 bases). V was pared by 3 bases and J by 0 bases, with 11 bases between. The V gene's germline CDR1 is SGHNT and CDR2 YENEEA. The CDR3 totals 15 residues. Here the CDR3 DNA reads TGTGCCAGCAGCTTGGACAGTGTCATGAACACTGAAGCTTTCTTT. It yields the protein CASSLDSVMNTEAFF.

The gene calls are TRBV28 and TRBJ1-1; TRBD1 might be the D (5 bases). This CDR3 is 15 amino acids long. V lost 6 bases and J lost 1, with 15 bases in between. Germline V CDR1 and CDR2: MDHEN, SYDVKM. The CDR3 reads CASSLRLTGNTEAFF. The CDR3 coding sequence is TGTGCCAGCAGCTTACGATTAACAGGGAACACTGAAGCTTTCTTT.

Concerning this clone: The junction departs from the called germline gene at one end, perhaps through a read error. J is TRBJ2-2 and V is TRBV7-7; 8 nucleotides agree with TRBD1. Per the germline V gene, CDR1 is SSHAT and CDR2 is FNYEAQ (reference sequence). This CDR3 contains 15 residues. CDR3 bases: TGTGCTAGCAGCCCAGGGACAGGAATGGCCGGGGAGCTGTTTTTT. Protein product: CASSPGTGMAGELFF.

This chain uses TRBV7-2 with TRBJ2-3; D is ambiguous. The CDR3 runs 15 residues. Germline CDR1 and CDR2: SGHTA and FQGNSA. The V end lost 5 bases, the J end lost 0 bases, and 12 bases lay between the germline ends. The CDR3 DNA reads TGTGCCAGCAGCCCCATAGCTGCTAGCACAGATACGCAGTATTTT. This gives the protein CASSPIAASTDTQYF.

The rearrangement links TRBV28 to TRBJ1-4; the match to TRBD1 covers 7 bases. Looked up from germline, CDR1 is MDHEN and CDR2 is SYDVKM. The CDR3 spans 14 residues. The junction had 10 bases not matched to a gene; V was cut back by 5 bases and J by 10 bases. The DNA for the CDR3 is TGTGCCAGCAGTCCGAACAGGGGTGACGGAAAACTGTTTTTT. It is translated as CASSPNRGDGKLFF.

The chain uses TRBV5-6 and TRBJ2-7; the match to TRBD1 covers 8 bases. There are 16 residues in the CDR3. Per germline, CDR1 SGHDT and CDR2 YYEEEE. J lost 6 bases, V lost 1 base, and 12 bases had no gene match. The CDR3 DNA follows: TGTGCCAGCAGCTTGAGTTATCGGACAGGGACAGGCGAGCAGTACTTC. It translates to CASSLSYRTGTGEQYF. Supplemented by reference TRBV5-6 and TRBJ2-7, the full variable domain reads DAGVTQSPTHLIKTRGQQVTLRCSPKSGHDTVSWYQQALGQGPQFIFQYYEEEERQRGNFPDRFSGHQFPNYSSELNVNALLLGDSALYLCASSLSYRTGTGEQYFGPGTRLTVT.

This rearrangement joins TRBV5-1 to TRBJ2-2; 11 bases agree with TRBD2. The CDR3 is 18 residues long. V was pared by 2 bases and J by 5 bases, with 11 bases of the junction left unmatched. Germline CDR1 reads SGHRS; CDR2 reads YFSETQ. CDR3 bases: TGCGCCAGCAGCTTCATCGGACTAGCGGGTTCTGTGACCGGGGAGCTGTTTTTT. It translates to CASSFIGLAGSVTGELFF.

Here the CDR3 DNA reads TGTGCCAGCAGTTACTCAGCGGGTCCCTACAATGAGCAGTTCTTC. Amino acid sequence: CASSYSAGPYNEQFF. The chain carries TRBV6-5 and TRBJ2-1; D possibly corresponds to TRBD2 (6 bases). V shed 0 bases and J shed 2 bases, with 8 bases lying between them. The V gene's germline CDR1 is MNHEY and CDR2 SVGAGI. The CDR3 runs 15 residues.

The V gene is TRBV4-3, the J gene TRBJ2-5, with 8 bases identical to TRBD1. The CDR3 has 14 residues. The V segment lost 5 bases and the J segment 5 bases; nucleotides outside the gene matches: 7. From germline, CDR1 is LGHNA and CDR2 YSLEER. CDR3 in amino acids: CASSLQGEKETQYF. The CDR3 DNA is TGCGCCAGCAGCTTACAGGGGGAAAAGGAGACCCAGTACTTC.

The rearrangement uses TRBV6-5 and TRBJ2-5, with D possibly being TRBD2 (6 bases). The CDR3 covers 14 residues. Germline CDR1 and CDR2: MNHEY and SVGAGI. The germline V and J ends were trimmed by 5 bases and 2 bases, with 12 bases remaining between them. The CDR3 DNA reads TGTGCCAGCAGTAAGGGGAGGCTACAAGAGACCCAGTACTTC. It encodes CASSKGRLQETQYF.

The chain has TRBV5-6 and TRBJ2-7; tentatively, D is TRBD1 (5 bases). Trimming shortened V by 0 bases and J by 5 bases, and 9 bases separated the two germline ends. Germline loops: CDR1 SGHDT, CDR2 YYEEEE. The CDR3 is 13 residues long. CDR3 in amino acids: CASSLVQENEQYF. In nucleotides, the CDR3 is TGTGCCAGCAGCTTGGTACAGGAGAACGAGCAGTACTTC.

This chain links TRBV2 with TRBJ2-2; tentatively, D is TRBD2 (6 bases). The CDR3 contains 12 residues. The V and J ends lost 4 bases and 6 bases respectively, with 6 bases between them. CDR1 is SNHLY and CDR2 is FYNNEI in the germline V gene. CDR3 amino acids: CASSGGAGELFF. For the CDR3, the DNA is TGTGCCAGCAGTGGGGGGGCCGGGGAGCTGTTTTTT.

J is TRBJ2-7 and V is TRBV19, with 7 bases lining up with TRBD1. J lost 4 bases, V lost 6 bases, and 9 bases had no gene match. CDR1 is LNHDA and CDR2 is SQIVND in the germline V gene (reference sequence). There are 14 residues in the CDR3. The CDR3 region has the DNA TGTGCCAGTAGCCCATCCGGGACAGAATACGAGCAGTACTTC. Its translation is CASSPSGTEYEQYF. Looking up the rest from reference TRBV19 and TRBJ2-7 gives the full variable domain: DGGITQSPKYLFRKEGQNVTLSCEQNLNHDAMYWYRQDPGQGLRLIYYSQIVNDFQKGDIAEGYSVSREKKESFPLTVTSAQKNPTAFYLCASSPSGTEYEQYFGPGTRLTVT.

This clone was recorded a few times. CDR3 amino acids: CASSVGPGGDYEQYF. CDR3 nucleotides: TGTGCCAGCAGTGTAGGCCCCGGAGGGGACTACGAGCAGTACTTC. The rearrangement joins TRBV2 to TRBJ2-7; D is perhaps TRBD2 (6 bases). CDR3 length: 15 residues. The ends were cut back, 4 bases at V and 3 bases at J, with 16 bases in the middle. The germline gives CDR1 SNHLY, CDR2 FYNNEI.